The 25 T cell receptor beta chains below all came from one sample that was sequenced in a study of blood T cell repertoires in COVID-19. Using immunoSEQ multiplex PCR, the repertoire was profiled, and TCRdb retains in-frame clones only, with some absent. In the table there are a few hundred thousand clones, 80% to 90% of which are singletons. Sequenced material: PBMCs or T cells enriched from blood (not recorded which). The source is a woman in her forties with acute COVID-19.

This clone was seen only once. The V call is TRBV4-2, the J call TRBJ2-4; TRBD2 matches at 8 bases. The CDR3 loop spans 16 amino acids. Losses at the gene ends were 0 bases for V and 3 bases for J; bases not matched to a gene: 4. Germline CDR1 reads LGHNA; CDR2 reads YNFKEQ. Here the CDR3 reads CASSQDTGGVKNIQYF. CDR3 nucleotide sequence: TGTGCCAGCAGCCAAGATACGGGAGGGGTCAAAAACATTCAGTACTTC.

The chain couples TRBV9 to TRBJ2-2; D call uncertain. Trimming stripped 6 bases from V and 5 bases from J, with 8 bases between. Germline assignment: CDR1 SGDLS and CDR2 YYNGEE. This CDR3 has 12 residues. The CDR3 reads CASNPGTGELFF. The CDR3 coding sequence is TGTGCCAGCAACCCAGGAACCGGGGAGCTGTTTTTT.

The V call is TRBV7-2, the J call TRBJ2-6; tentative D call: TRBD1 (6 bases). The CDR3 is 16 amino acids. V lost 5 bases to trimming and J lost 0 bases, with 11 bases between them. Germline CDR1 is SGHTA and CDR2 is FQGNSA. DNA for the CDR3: TGTGCCAGCAGCAGTAAAGGGGGCTCTGGGGCCAACGTCCTGACTTTC. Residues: CASSSKGGSGANVLTF. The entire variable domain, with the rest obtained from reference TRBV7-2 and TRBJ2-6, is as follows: GAGVSQSPSNKVTEKGKDVELRCDPISGHTALYWYRQSLGQGLEFLIYFQGNSAPDKSGLPSDRFSAERTGGSVSTLTIQRTQQEDSAVYLCASSSKGGSGANVLTFGAGSRLTVL.

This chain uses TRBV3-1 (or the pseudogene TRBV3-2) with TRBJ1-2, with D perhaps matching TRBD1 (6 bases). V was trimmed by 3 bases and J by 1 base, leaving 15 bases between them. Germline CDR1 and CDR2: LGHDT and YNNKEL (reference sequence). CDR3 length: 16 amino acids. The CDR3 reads CASSQVIGTHNYGYTF. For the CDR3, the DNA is TGTGCCAGCAGCCAGGTTATCGGGACACATAACTATGGCTACACCTTC.

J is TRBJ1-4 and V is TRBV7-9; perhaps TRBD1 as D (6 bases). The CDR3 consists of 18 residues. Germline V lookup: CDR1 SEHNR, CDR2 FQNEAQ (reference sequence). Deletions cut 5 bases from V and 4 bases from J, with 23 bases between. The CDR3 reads CASSARTAGVGDNEKLFF. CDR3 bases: TGTGCCAGCAGCGCCCGGACAGCAGGGGTAGGGGATAATGAAAAACTGTTTTTT.

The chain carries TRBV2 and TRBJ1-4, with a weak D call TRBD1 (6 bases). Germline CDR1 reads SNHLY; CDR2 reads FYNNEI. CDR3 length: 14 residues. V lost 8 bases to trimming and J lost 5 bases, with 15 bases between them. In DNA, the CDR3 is TGTGCCAGCTCGCCGACAGGAACCAATGAAAAACTGTTTTTT. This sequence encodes CASSPTGTNEKLFF.

The CDR3 loop is CASSQGASPTNYGYTF. The CDR3 DNA reads TGTGCCAGTAGCCAGGGGGCATCCCCTACTAACTATGGCTACACCTTC. V and J are TRBV28 and TRBJ1-2; TRBD1 agrees at 8 bases. V lost 9 bases and J lost 0; bases outside the gene matches: 12. The CDR3 loop spans 16 amino acids. The germline V gene encodes CDR1 MDHEN and CDR2 SYDVKM.

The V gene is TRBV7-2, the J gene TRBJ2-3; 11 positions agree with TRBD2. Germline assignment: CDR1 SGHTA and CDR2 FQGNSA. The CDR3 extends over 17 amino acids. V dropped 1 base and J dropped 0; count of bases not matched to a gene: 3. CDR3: CASSLEGLAASTDTQYF. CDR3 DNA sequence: TGTGCCAGCAGCTTAGAGGGACTAGCGGCAAGCACAGATACGCAGTATTTT.

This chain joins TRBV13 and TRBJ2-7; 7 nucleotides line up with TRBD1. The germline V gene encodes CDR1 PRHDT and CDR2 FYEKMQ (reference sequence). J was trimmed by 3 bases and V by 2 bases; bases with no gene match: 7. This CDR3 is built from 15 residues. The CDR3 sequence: CASSLTGTVVYEQYF. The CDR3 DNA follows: TGTGCCAGCAGCTTAACTGGGACAGTCGTCTACGAGCAGTACTTC. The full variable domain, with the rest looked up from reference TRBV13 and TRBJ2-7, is AAGVIQSPRHLIKEKRETATLKCYPIPRHDTVYWYQQGPGQDPQFLISFYEKMQSDKGSIPDRFSAQQFSDYHSELNMSSLELGDSALYFCASSLTGTVVYEQYFGPGTRLTVT.

CDR3 sequence (DNA): TGTGCCAGTAGACGAGGTCTAGCAGACACAGATACGCAGTATTTT. The encoded protein is CASRRGLADTDTQYF. V and J are TRBV19 and TRBJ2-3; D might be TRBD2 (5 bases). Between the trimmed V and J ends, which lost 6 bases and 2 bases, there was a span of 15 bases. The V gene's germline CDR1 is LNHDA and CDR2 SQIVND (reference sequence). CDR3 length equals 15 residues. Together with reference TRBV19 and TRBJ2-3, the CDR3 gives the full variable domain: DGGITQSPKYLFRKEGQNVTLSCEQNLNHDAMYWYRQDPGQGLRLIYYSQIVNDFQKGDIAEGYSVSREKKESFPLTVTSAQKNPTAFYLCASRRGLADTDTQYFGPGTRLTVL.

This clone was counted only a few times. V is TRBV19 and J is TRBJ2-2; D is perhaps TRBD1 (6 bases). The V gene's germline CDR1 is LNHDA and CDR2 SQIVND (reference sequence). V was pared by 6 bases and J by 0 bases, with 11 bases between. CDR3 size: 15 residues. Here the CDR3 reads CASRGTHANTGELFF. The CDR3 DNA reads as TGTGCCAGTAGAGGGACACACGCGAACACCGGGGAGCTGTTTTTT.

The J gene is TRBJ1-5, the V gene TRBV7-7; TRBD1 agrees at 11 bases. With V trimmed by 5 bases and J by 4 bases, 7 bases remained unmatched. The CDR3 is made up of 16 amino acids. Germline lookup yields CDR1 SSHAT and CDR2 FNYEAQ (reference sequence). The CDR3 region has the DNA TGTGCCAGCAGCCCGCGGGGGGACAGGGGGAATCAGCCCCAGCATTTT. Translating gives CASSPRGDRGNQPQHF.

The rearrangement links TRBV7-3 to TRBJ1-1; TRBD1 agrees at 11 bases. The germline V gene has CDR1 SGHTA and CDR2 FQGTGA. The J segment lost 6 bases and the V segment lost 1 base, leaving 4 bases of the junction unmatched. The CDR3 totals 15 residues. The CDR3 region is CASSLNPGQGAEAFF. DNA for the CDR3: TGTGCCAGCAGCTTAAATCCGGGACAGGGGGCTGAAGCTTTCTTT. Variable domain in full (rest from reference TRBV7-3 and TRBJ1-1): GAGVSQTPSNKVTEKGKYVELRCDPISGHTALYWYRQSLGQGPEFLIYFQGTGAADDSGLPNDRFFAVRPEGSVSTLKIQRTERGDSAVYLCASSLNPGQGAEAFFGQGTRLTVV.

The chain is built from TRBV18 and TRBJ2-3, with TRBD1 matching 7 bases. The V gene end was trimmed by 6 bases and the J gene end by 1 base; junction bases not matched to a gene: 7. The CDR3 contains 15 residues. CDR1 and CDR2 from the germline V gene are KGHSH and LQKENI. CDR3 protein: CASSWTGSGTDTQYF. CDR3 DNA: TGTGCCAGCTCGTGGACAGGTTCTGGCACAGATACGCAGTATTTT. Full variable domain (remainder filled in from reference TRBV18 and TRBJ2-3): NAGVMQNPRHLVRRRGQEARLRCSPMKGHSHVYWYRQLPEEGLKFMVYLQKENIIDESGMPKERFSAEFPKEGPSILRIQQVVRGDSAAYFCASSWTGSGTDTQYFGPGTRLTVL.

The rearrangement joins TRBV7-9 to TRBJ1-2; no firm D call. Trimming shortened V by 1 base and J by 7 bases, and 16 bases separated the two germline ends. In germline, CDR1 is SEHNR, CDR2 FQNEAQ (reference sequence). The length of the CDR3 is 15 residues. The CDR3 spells CASSLGSQAMGGYTF. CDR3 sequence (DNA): TGTGCCAGCAGCTTAGGTTCCCAGGCAATGGGTGGCTACACCTTC.

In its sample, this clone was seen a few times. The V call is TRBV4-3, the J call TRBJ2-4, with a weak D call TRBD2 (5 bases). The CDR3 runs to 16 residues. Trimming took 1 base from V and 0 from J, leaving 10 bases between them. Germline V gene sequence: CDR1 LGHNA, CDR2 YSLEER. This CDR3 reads CASSQGAGLAKNIQYF. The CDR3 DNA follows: TGCGCCAGCAGCCAAGGGGCAGGACTAGCCAAAAACATTCAGTACTTC.

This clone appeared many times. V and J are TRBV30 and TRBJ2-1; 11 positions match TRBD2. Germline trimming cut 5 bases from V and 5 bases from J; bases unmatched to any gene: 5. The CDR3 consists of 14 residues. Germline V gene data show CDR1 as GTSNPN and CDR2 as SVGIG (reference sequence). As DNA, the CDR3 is TGTGCCTGGGAAGGACTAGCGGGCCACAATGAGCAGTTCTTC. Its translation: CAWEGLAGHNEQFF.

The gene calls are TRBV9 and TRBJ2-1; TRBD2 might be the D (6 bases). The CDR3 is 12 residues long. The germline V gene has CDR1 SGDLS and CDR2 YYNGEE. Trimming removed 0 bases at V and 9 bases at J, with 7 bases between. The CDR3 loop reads CASSVEEGEQFF. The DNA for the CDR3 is TGTGCCAGCAGCGTAGAGGAGGGTGAGCAGTTCTTC.

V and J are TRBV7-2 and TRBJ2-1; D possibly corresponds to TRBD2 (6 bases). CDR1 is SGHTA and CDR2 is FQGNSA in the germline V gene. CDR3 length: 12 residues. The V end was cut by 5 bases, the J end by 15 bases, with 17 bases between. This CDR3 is CASSLTVGGRFF. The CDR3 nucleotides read TGTGCCAGCAGCCTGACCGTCGGAGGGCGGTTCTTC. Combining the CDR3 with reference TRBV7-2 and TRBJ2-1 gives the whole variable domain GAGVSQSPSNKVTEKGKDVELRCDPISGHTALYWYRQSLGQGLEFLIYFQGNSAPDKSGLPSDRFSAERTGGSVSTLTIQRTQQEDSAVYLCASSLTVGGRFFGPGTRLTVL.

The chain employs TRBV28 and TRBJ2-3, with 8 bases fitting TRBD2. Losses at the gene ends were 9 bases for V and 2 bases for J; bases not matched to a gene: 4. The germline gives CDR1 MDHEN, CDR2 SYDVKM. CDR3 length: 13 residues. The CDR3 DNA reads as TGTGCCAGTACTAGCGGTCCCACAGATACGCAGTATTTT. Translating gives CASTSGPTDTQYF. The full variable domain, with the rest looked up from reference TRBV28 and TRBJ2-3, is DVKVTQSSRYLVKRTGEKVFLECVQDMDHENMFWYRQDPGLGLRLIYFSYDVKMKEKGDIPEGYSVSREKKERFSLILESASTNQTSMYLCASTSGPTDTQYFGPGTRLTVL.

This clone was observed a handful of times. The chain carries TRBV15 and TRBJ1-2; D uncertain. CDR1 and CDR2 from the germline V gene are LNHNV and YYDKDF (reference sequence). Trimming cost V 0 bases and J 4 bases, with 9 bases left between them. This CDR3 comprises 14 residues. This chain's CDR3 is CATSRDRVAYGYTF. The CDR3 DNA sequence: TGTGCCACCAGCAGAGATCGAGTTGCCTATGGCTACACCTTC.

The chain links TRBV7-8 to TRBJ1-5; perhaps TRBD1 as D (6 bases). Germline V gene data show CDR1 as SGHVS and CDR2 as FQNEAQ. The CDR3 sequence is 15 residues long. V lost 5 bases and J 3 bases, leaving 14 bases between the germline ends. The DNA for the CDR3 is TGTGCCAGCAGCGTCACAGGGTATGACAATCAGCCCCAGCATTTT. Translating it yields CASSVTGYDNQPQHF. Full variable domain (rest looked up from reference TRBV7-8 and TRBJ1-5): GAGVSQSPRYKVAKRGQDVALRCDPISGHVSLFWYQQALGQGPEFLTYFQNEAQLDKSGLPSDRFFAERPEGSVSTLKIQRTQQEDSAVYLCASSVTGYDNQPQHFGDGTRLSIL.

As DNA, the CDR3 is TGTGCCAGCAGACTGACAGTCGAGCAGTTCTTC. It specifies CASRLTVEQFF. The rearrangement uses TRBV12-3 or TRBV12-4 and TRBJ2-1, with TRBD1 as a possible D gene (5 bases). The CDR3 covers 11 residues. Between the trimmed V and J ends, which lost 6 bases and 10 bases, there was a span of 10 bases.

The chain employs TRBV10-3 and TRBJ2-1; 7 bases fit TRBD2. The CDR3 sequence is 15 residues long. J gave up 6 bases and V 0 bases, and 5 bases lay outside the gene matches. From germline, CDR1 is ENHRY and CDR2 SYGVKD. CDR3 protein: CAISESSGVPNEQFF. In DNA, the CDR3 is TGTGCCATCAGTGAGTCCAGCGGGGTACCCAATGAGCAGTTCTTC.

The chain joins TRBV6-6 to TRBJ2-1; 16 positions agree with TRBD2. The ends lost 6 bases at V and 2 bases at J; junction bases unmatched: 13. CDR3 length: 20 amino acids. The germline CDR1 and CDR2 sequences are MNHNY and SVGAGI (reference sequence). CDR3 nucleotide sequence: TGTGCCAGCAGCTGGACTACCGGGACTAGCGGGAGGGCCGCCTACAATGAGCAGTTCTTC. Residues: CASSWTTGTSGRAAYNEQFF.